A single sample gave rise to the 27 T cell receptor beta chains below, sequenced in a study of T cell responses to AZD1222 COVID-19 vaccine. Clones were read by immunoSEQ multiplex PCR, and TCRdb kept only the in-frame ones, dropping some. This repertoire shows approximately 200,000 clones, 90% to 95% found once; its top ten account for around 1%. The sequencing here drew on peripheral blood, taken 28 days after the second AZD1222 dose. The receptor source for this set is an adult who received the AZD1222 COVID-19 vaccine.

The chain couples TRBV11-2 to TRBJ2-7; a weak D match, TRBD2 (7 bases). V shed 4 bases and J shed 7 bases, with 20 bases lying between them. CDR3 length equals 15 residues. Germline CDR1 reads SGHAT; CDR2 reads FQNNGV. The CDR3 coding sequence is TGTGCCAGCAGCTCTTTGGGTAGAAGGGGGGGAGAGCAGTACTTC. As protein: CASSSLGRRGGEQYF.

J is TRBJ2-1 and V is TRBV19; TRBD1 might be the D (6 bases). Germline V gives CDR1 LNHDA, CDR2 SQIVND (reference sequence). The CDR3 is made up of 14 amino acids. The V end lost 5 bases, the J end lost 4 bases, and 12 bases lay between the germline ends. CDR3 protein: CASSQGTSYNEQFF. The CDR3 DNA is TGTGCCAGTAGTCAGGGGACCTCTTACAATGAGCAGTTCTTC.

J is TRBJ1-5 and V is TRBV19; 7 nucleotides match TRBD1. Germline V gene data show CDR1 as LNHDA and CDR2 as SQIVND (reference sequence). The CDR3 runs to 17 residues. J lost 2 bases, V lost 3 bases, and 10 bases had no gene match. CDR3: CASSIGTARVGNQPQHF. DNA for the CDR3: TGTGCCAGTAGTATCGGGACAGCCCGGGTCGGCAATCAGCCCCAGCATTTT.

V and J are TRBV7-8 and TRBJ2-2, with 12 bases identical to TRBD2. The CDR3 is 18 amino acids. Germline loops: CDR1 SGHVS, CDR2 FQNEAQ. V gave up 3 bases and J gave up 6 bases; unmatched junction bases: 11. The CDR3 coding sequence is TGTGCCAGCAGCTTGCCTAGCGGGGGGGCCAATCTCGCCGGGGAGCTGTTTTTT. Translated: CASSLPSGGANLAGELFF. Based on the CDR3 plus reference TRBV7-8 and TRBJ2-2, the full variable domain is GAGVSQSPRYKVAKRGQDVALRCDPISGHVSLFWYQQALGQGPEFLTYFQNEAQLDKSGLPSDRFFAERPEGSVSTLKIQRTQQEDSAVYLCASSLPSGGANLAGELFFGEGSRLTVL.

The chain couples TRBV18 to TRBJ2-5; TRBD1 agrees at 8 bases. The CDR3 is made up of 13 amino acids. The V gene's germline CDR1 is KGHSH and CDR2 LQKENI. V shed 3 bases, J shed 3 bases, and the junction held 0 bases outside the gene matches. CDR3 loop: CASSPTGEETQYF. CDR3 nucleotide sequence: TGTGCCAGCTCACCGACAGGGGAAGAGACCCAGTACTTC. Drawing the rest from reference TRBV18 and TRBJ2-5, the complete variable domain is NAGVMQNPRHLVRRRGQEARLRCSPMKGHSHVYWYRQLPEEGLKFMVYLQKENIIDESGMPKERFSAEFPKEGPSILRIQQVVRGDSAAYFCASSPTGEETQYFGPGTRLLVL.

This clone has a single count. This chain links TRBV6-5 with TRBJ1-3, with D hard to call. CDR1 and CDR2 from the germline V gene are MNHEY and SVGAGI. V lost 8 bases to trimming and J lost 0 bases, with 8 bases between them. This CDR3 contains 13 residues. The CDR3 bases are TGTGCCAGCCAGAGCTACTCTGGAAACACCATATATTTT. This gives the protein CASQSYSGNTIYF.

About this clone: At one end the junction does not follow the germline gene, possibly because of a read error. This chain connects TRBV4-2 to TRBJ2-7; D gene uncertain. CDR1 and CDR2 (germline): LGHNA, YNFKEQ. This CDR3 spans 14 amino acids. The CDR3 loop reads CASRQEIGSYEQYF. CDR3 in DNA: TGTGCCAGCAGGCAAGAAATCGGGTCGTACGAGCAGTACTTC.

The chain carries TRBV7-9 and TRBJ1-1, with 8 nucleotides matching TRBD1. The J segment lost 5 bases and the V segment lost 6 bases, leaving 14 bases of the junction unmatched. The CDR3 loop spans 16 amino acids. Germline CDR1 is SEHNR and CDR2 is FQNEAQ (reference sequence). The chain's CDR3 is CASSYTAGGARTEAFF. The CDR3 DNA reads TGTGCCAGCAGTTACACCGCAGGGGGCGCCCGGACTGAAGCTTTCTTT. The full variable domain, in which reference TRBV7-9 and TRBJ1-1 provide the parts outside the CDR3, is DTGVSQNPRHKITKRGQNVTFRCDPISEHNRLYWYRQTLGQGPEFLTYFQNEAQLEKSRLLSDRFSAERPKGSFSTLEIQRTEQGDSAMYLCASSYTAGGARTEAFFGQGTRLTVV.

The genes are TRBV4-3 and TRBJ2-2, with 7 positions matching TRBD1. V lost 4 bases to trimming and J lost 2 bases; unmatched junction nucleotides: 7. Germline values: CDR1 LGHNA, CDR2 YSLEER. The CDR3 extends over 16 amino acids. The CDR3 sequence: CASSRARDSNTGELFF. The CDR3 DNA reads TGCGCCAGCAGCCGAGCCCGGGACAGCAACACCGGGGAGCTGTTTTTT.

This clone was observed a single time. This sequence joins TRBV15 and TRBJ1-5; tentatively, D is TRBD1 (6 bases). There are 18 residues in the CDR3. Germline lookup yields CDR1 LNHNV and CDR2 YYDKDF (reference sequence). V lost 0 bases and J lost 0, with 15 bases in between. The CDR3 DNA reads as TGTGCCACCAGCAGAGAAGTGTGGGGGGGCGATAGCAATCAGCCCCAGCATTTT. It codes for CATSREVWGGDSNQPQHF.

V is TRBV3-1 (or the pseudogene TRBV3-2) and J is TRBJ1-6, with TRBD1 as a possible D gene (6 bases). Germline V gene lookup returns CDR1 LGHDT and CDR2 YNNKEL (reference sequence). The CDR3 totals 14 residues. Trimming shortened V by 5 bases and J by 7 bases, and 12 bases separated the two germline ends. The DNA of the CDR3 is TGTGCCAGCAGCTCTACAGGGAAGAATTCACCCCTCCACTTT. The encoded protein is CASSSTGKNSPLHF.

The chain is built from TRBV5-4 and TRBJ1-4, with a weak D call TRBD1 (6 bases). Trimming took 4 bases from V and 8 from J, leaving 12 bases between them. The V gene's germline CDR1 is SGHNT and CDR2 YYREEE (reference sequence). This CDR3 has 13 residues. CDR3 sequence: CASSLNGQEKLFF. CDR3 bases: TGTGCCAGCAGCCTGAACGGACAGGAAAAACTGTTTTTT.

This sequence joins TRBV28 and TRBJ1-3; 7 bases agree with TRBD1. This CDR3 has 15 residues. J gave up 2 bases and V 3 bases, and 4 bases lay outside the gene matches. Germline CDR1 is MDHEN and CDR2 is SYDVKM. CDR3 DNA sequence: TGTGCCAGCAGTTTCGGGACAGCCACTGGAAACACCATATATTTT. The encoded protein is CASSFGTATGNTIYF.

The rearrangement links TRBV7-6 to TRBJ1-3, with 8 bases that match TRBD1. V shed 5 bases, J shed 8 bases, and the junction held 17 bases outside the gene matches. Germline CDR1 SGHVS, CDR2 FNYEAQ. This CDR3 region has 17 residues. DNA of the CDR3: TGTGCCAGCAGCGCTGGAAGGGGACAGGCCAGGGGGGACACCATATATTTT. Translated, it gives CASSAGRGQARGDTIYF.

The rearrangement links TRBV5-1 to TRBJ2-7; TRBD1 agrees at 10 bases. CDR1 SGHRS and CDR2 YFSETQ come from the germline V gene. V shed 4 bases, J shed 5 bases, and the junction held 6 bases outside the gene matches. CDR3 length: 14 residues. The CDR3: CASSPRQGAHEQYF. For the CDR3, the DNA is TGCGCCAGCAGCCCGCGACAGGGGGCTCACGAGCAGTACTTC.

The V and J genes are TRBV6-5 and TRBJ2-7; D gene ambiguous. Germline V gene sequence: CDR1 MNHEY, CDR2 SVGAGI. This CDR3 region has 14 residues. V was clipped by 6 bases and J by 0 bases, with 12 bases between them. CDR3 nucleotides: TGTGCCAGCAGCCTCGGGTTCAGCTCCTACGAGCAGTACTTC. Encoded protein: CASSLGFSSYEQYF.

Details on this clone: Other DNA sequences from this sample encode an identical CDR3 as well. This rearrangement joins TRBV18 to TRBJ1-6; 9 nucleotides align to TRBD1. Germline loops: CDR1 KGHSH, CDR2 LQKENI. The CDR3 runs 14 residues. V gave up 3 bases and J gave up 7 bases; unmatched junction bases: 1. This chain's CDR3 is CASSPGQGNSPLHF. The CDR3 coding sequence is TGTGCCAGCTCACCCGGACAGGGGAATTCACCCCTCCACTTT.

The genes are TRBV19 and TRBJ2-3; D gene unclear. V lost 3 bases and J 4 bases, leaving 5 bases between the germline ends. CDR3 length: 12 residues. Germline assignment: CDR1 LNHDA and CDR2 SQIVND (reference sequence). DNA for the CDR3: TGTGCCAGTAGTATCGGCCCAGATACGCAGTATTTT. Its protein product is CASSIGPDTQYF.

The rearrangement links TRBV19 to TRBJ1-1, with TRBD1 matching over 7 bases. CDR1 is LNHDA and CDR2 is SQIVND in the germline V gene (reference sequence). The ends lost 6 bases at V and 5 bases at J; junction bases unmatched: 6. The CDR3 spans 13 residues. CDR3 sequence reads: CASRHQGETEAFF. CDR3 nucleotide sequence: TGTGCCAGTAGGCATCAGGGGGAGACTGAAGCTTTCTTT.

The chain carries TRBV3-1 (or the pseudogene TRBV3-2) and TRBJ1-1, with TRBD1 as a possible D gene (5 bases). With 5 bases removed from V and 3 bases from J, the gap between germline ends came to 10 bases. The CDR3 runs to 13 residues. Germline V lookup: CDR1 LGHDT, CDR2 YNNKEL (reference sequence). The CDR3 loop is CASSGTGYTEAFF. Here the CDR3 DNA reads TGTGCCAGCAGCGGGACGGGGTACACTGAAGCTTTCTTT.

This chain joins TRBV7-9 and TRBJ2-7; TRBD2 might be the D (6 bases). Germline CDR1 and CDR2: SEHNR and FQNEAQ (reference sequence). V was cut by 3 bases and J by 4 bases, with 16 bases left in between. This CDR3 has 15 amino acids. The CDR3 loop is CASSFRRRGSYEQYF. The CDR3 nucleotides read TGTGCCAGCAGCTTTAGGAGGAGGGGATCTTACGAGCAGTACTTC.

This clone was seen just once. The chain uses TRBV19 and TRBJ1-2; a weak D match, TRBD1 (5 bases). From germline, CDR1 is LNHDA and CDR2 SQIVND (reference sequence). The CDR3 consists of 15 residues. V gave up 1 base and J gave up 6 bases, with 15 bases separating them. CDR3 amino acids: CASSIGAGNGNGYTF. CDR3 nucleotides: TGTGCCAGTAGTATAGGGGCAGGGAACGGCAATGGCTACACCTTC.

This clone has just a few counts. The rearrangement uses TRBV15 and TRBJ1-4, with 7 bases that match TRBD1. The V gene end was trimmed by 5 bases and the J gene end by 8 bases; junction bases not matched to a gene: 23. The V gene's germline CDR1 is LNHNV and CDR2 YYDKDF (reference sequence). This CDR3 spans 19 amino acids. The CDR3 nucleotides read TGTGCCACCAGCCCTGCGCCCCGGGACAGTAGCTTAATTGCGGAAAAACTGTTTTTT. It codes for CATSPAPRDSSLIAEKLFF.

The CDR3 spells CASSQVSGNTIYF. The CDR3 DNA sequence: TGTGCCAGCAGCCAAGTGTCCGGAAACACCATATATTTT. The V and J genes are TRBV14 and TRBJ1-3; no reliable D call. CDR1 SGHDN and CDR2 FVKESK come from the germline V gene. The CDR3 consists of 13 residues. V was pared by 1 base and J by 4 bases, with 5 bases between.

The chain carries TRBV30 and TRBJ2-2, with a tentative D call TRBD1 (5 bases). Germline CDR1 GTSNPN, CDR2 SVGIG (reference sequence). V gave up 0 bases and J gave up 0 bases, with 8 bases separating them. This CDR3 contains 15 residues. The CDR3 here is CAWSVPGTNTGELFF. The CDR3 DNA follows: TGTGCCTGGAGTGTACCAGGGACGAACACCGGGGAGCTGTTTTTT.

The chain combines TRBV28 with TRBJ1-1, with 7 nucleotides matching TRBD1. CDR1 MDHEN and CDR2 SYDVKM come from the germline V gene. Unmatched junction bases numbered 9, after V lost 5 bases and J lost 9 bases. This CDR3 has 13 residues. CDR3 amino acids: CASSGQDVHKAFF. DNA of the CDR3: TGTGCCAGCAGTGGACAGGACGTACATAAAGCTTTCTTT.

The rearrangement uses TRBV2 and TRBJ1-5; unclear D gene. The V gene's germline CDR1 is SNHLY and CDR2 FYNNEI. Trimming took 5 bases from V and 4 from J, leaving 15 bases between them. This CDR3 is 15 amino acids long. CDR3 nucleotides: TGTGCCAGCAGTACCGATACAGCGGGAAATCAGCCCCAGCATTTT. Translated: CASSTDTAGNQPQHF.